The T cell receptor (beta chain) described here comes from a study of control samples from healthy donors and cancer patients (dated by TCRdb to 2020 to 2021). To note about this clone: Its binding antigen is unknown. Per-base quality was not reported, and no clone a single base away is much larger than it.

The library came from the immunoSEQ multiplex PCR assay. Imported from immuneACCESS, the table was reduced by TCRdb to in-frame sequences with V and J called. These copies leave out some clones; in studies compared against another copy, an unresolved V gene accounts for under half, and the cause of the remainder is not known. This sample has about 140,000 clones in its table, and less than 95% of those were observed once. The ten most abundant clones make up 5.5% to 9% of the sample. V was cut back by 6 bases and J by 2 bases, leaving a gap of 13 bases between them. Via the germline V gene, CDR1 is KGHSH and CDR2 LQKENI. Reading from cysteine to phenylalanine, the CDR3 counts 14 amino acids. Of all the DNA, just the CDR3 is kept, 42 bases in frame from base 1.

The origin of this receptor is a man aged 18 to 30 in good health. The chain joins TRBV18 to TRBJ1-2; no D segment can be confidently identified. Sample: blood. The CDR3 loop reads CASSPRSGNYGYTF. The DNA sequence is as follows: TGTGCCAGCTCGCCCCGGTCGGGGAACTATGGCTACACCTTC. The variable domain in full, with residues beyond the CDR3 obtained from the reference TRBV18 and TRBJ1-2 genes, is NAGVMQNPRHLVRRRGQEARLRCSPMKGHSHVYWYRQLPEEGLKFMVYLQKENIIDESGMPKERFSAEFPKEGPSILRIQQVVRGDSAAYFCASSPRSGNYGYTFGSGTRLTVV.